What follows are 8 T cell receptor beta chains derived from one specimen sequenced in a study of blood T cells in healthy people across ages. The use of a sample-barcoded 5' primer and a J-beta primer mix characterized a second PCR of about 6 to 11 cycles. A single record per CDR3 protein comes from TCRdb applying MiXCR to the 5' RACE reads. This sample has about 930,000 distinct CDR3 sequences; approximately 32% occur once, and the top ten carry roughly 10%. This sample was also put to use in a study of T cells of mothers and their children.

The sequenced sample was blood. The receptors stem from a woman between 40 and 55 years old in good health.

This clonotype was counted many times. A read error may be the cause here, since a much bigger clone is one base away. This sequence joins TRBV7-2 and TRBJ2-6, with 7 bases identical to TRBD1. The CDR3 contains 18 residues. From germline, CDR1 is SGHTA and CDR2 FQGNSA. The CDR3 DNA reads TGTGCCAGCAGCCCGCGGACAGGATTCAGCTCTGGGGCCAACGTCCGGACTTTC. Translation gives CASSPRTGFSSGANVRTF.

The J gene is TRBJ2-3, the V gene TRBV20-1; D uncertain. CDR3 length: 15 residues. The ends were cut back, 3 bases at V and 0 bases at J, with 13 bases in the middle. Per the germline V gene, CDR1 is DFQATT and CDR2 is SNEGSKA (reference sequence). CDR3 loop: CSASRVSYSTDTQYF. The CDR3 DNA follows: TGCAGTGCTAGCCGGGTCAGCTATAGCACAGATACGCAGTATTTT.

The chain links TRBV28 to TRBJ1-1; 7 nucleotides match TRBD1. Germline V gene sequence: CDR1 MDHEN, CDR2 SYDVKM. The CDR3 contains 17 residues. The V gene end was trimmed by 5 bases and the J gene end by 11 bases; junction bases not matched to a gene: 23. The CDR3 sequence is CASSTQGEGGTTSFAFF. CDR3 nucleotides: TGTGCCAGCAGTACCCAGGGAGAAGGGGGCACCACCTCATTTGCTTTCTTT.

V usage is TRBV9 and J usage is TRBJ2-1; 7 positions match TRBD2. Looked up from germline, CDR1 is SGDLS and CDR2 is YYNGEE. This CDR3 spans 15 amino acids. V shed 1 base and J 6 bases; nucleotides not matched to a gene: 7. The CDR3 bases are TGTGCCAGCAGCGTAAGCGGGGTCCCGTGCAATGAGCAGTTCTTC. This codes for CASSVSGVPCNEQFF.

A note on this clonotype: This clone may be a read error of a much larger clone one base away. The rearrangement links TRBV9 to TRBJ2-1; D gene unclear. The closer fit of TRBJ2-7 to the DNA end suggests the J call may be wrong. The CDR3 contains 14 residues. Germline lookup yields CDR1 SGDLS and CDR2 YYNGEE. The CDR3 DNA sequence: TGTGCCAGCACCAAGATCCCGGATTACAATGAGCAGTACTTC. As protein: CASTKIPDYNEQYF.

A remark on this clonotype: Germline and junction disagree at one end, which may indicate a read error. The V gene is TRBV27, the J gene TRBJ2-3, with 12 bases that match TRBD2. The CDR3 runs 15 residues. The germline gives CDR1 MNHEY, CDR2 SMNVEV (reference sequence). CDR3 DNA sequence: TGCGCCAGCGCATTGGCTAGCGGGGGGGCAGATACGCAGTATTTT. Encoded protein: CASALASGGADTQYF.

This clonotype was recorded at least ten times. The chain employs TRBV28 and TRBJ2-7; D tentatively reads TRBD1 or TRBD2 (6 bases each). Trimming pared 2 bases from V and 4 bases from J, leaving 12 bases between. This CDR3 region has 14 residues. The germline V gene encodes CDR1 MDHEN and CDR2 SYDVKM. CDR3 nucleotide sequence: TGTGCCAGCAGTTTAGACTGGGGGGCTTACGAGCAGTACTTC. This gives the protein CASSLDWGAYEQYF.

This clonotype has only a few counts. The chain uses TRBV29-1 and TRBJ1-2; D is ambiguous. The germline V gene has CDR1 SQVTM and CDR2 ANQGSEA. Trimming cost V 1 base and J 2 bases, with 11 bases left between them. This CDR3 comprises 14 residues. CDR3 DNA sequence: TGCAGCGTTGAAGCCCAACGAAGAAACTATGGCTACACCTTC. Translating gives CSVEAQRRNYGYTF. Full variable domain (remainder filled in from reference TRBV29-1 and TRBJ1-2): SAVISQKPSRDICQRGTSLTIQCQVDSQVTMMFWYRQQPGQSLTLIATANQGSEATYESGFVIDKFPISRPNLTFSTLTVSNMSPEDSSIYLCSVEAQRRNYGYTFGSGTRLTVV.